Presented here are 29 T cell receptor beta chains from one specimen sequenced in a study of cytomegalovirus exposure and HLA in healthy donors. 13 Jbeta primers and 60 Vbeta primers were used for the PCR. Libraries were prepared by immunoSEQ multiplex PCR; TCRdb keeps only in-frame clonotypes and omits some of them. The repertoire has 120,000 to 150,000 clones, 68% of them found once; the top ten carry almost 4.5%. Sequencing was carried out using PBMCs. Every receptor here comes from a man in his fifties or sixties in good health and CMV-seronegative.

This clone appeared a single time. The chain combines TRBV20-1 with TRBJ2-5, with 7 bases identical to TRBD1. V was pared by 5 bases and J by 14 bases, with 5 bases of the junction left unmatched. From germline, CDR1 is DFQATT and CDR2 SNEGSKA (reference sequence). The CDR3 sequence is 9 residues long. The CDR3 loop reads CSAGTAKYF. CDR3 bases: TGCAGTGCTGGGACAGCTAAATACTTC.

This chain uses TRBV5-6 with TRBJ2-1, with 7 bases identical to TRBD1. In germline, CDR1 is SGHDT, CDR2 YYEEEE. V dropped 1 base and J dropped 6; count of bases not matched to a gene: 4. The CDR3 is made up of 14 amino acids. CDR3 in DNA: TGTGCCAGCAGCTTGCCACAGGGGTCCAATGAGCAGTTCTTC. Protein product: CASSLPQGSNEQFF. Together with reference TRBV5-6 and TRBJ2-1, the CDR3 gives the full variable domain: DAGVTQSPTHLIKTRGQQVTLRCSPKSGHDTVSWYQQALGQGPQFIFQYYEEEERQRGNFPDRFSGHQFPNYSSELNVNALLLGDSALYLCASSLPQGSNEQFFGPGTRLTVL.

The CDR3 DNA sequence: TGTGCCAGCAGCGTCGACTGGGATCAGCCCCAGCATTTT. Its protein product is CASSVDWDQPQHF. The rearrangement uses TRBV7-2 and TRBJ1-5; no firm D call. Germline CDR1 and CDR2: SGHTA and FQGNSA. Trimming removed 5 bases from V and 5 bases from J, with 10 bases in between. The CDR3 is 13 amino acids.

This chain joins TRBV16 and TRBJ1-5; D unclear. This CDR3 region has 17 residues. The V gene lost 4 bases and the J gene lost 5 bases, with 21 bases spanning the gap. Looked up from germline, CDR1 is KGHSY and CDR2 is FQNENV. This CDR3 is CASSPERVTRGHQPQHF. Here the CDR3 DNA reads TGTGCCAGCAGCCCTGAGCGAGTAACACGAGGCCATCAGCCCCAGCATTTT.

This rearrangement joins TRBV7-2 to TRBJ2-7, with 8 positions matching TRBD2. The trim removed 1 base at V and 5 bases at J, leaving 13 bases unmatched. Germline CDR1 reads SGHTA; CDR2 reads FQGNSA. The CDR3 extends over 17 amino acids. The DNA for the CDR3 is TGTGCCAGCAGCTTAGGGGCGACGACTAGCGCCCGGAACGAGCAGTACTTC. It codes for CASSLGATTSARNEQYF.

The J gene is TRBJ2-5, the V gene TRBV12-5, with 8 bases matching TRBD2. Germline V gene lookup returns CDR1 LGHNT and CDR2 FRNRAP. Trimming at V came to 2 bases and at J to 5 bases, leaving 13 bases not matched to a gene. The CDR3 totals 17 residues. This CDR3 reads CASGLSTEREGWETQYF. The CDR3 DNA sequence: TGTGCTAGTGGTTTGTCGACGGAACGGGAGGGATGGGAGACCCAGTACTTC.

CDR3 sequence (DNA): TGCGCCAGCAGCTTGGTAATCCAGACAGATACGCAGTATTTT. Protein: CASSLVIQTDTQYF. The rearrangement uses TRBV5-1 and TRBJ2-3; D remains unclear. Per the germline V gene, CDR1 is SGHRS and CDR2 is YFSETQ. V was cut by 0 bases and J by 3 bases, with 8 bases left in between. The CDR3 length is 14 residues.

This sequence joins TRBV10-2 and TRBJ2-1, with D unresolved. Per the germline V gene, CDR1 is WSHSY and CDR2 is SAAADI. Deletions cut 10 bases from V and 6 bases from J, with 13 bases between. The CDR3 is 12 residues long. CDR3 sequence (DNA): TGCGCCACCAGAATTACCGGCAATGAGCAGTTCTTC. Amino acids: CATRITGNEQFF.

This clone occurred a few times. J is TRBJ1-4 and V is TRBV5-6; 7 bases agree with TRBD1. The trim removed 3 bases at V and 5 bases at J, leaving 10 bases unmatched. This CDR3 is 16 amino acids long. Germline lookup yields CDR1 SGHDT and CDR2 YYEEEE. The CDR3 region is CASSSLSQGMNEKLFF. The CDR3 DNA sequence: TGTGCCAGCAGCTCCCTTTCACAGGGGATGAATGAAAAACTGTTTTTT.

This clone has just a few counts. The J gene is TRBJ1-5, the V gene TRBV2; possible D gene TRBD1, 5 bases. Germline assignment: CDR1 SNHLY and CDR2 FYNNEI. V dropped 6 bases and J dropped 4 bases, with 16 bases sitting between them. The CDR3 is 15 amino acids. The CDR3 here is CASSGGRGLNQPQHF. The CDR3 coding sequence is TGTGCCAGCAGCGGGGGTAGGGGCCTAAATCAGCCCCAGCATTTT.

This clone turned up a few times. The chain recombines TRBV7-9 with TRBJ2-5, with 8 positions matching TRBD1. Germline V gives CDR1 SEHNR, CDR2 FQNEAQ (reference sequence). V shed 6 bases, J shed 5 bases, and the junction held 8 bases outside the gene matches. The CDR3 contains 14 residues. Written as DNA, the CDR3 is TGTGCCAGCAGGGACAGGGAATCGGAGGAGACCCAGTACTTC. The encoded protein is CASRDRESEETQYF.

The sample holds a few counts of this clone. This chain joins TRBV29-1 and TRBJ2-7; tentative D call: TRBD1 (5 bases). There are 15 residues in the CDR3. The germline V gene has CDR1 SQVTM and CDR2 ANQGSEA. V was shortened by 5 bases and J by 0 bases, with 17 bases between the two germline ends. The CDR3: CSVSLFRQGSYEQYF. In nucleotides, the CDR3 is TGCAGCGTTTCATTGTTTCGCCAGGGCTCCTACGAGCAGTACTTC.

The CDR3 DNA reads as TGTGCCAGCAGCCTTTTCTCTAGCGTCAAGTACTTC. It yields the protein CASSLFSSVKYF. The chain couples TRBV7-6 to TRBJ2-7, with D tentatively TRBD2 (6 bases). Germline V lookup: CDR1 SGHVS, CDR2 FNYEAQ. Trimming removed 5 bases from V and 11 bases from J, with 16 bases in between. The CDR3 covers 12 residues.

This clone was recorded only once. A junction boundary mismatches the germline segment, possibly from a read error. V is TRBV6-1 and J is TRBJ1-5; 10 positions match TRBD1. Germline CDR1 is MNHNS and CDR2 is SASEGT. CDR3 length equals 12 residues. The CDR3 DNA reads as TGTGCCAGCAGTGAGGGGACAGGGGCCCATCATTTT. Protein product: CASSEGTGAHHF.

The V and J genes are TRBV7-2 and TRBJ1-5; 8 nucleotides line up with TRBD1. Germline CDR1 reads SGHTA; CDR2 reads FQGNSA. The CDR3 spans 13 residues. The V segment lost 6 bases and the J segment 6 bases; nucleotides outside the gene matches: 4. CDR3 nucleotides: TGTGCCAGCAGTAAGACAGGGGTTCAGCCCCAGCATTTT. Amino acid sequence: CASSKTGVQPQHF.

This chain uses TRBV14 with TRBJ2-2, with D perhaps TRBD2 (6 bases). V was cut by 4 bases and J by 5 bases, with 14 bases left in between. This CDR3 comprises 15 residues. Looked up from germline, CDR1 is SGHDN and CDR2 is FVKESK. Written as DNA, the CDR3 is TGTGCCAGCAGCCCAAATAGCGGAGCTACCGGGGAGCTGTTTTTT. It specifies CASSPNSGATGELFF.

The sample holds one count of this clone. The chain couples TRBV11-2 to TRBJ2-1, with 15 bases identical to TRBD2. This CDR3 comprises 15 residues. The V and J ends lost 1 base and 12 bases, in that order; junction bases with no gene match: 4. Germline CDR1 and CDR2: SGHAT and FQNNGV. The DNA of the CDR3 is TGTGCCAGCAGCTTAGTCGGGACTAGCGGGAGGCTGCAGTTCTTC. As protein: CASSLVGTSGRLQFF.

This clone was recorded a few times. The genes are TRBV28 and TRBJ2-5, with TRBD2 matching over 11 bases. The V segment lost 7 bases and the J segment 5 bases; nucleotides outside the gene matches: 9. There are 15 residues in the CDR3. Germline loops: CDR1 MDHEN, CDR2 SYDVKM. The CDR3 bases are TGTGCCAGCACCCCTAGCGGGAGGAGGGGTGAGACCCAGTACTTC. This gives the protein CASTPSGRRGETQYF.

The CDR3 region is CASSLPGQGASSGGYTF. Written as DNA, the CDR3 is TGTGCCAGCAGCTTGCCGGGACAGGGGGCTTCCTCGGGTGGCTACACCTTC. This rearrangement joins TRBV7-9 to TRBJ1-2; 12 positions agree with TRBD1. The germline V gene has CDR1 SEHNR and CDR2 FQNEAQ (reference sequence). This CDR3 is 17 amino acids long. J gave up 7 bases and V 3 bases, and 12 bases lay outside the gene matches.

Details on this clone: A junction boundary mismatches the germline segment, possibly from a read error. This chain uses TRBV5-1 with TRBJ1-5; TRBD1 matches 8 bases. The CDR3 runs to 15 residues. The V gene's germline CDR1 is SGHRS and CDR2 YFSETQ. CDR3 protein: CASRLGDRNNQPQHF. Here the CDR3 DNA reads TGCGCCAGCCGCTTAGGGGACAGGAACAATCAGCCCCAGCATTTT.

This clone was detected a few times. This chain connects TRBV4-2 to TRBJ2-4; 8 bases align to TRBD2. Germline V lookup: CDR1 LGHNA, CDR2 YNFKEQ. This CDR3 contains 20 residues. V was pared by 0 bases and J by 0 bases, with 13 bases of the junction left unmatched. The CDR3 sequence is CASSQEVGGRPLLAKNIQYF. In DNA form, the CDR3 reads TGTGCCAGCAGCCAAGAGGTTGGCGGGAGGCCCCTGTTAGCCAAAAACATTCAGTACTTC.

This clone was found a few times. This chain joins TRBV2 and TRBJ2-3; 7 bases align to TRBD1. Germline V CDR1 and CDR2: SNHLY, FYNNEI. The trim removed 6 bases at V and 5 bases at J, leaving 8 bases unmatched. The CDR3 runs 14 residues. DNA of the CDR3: TGTGCCAGCAGCGACGGCAGGGGGAAAGATACGCAGTATTTT. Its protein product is CASSDGRGKDTQYF.

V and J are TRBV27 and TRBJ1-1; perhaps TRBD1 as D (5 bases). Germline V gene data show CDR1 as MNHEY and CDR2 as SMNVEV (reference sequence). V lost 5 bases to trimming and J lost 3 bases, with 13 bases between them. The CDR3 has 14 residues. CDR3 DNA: TGTGCCAGCAGTCTCACGGGGGGGTACACTGAAGCTTTCTTT. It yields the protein CASSLTGGYTEAFF.

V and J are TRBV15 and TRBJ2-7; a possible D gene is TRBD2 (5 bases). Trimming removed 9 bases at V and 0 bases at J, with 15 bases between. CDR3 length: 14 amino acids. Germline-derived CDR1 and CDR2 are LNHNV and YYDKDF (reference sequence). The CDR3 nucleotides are TGTGCCACTAATCGGGATACGACCTCCTACGAGCAGTACTTC. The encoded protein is CATNRDTTSYEQYF. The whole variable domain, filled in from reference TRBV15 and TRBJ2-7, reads DAMVIQNPRYQVTQFGKPVTLSCSQTLNHNVMYWYQQKSSQAPKLLFHYYDKDFNNEADTPDNFQSRRPNTSFCFLDIRSPGLGDTAMYLCATNRDTTSYEQYFGPGTRLTVT.

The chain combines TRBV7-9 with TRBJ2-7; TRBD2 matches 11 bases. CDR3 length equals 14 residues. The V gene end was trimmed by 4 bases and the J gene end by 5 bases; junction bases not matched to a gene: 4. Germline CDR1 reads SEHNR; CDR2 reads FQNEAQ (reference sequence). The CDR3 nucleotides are TGTGCCAGCAGCTATAGCGGGAGGGTCGACGAGCAGTACTTC. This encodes CASSYSGRVDEQYF.

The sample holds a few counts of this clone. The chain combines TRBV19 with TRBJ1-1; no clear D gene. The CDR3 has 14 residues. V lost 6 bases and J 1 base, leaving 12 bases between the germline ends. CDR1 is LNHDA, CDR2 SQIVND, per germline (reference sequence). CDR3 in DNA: TGTGCCAGTAGCAACAGAGATTCGAACACTGAAGCTTTCTTT. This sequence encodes CASSNRDSNTEAFF.

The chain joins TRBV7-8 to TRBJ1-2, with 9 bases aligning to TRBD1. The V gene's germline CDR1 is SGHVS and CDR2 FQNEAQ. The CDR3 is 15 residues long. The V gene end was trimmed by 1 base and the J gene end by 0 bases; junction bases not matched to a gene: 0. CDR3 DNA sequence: TGTGCCAGCAGCTTAGGGACAGGGGCTAACTATGGCTACACCTTC. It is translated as CASSLGTGANYGYTF.

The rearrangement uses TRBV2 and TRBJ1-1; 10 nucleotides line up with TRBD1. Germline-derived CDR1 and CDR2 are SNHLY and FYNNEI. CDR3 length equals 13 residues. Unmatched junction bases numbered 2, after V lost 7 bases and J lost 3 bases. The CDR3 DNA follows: TGTGCCAGCAAGGGACAGGGGTACACTGAAGCTTTCTTT. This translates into CASKGQGYTEAFF.

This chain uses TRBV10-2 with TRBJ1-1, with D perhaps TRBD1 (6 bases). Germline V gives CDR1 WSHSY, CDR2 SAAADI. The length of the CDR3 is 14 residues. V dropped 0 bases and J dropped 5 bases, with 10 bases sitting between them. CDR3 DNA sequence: TGCGCCAGCAGTGAGTCCGGACAGACTACTGAAGCTTTCTTT. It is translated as CASSESGQTTEAFF.